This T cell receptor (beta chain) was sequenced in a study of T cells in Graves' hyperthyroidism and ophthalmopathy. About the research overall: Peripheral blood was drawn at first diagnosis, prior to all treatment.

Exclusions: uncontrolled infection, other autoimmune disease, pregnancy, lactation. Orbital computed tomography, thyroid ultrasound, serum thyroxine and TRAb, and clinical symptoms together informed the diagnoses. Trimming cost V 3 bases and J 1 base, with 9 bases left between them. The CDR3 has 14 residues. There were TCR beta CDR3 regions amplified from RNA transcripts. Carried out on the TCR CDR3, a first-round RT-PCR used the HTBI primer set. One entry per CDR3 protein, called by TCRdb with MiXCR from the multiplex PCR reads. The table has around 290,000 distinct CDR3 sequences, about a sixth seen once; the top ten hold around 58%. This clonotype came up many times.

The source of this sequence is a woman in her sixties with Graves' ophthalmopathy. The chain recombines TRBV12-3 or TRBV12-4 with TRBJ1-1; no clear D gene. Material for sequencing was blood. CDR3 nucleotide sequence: TGTGCCAGCAGTTTTAATCGCAGGAACACTGAAGCTTTCTTT. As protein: CASSFNRRNTEAFF.